Presented here are 7 T cell receptor beta chains from one specimen sequenced in a study of identical twins. TCRdb reprocessed the 5' RACE reads via MiXCR and lists one record per CDR3 protein. The repertoire includes 450,000 or so distinct CDR3 sequences, roughly an eighth of them detected once, and approximately 0.98% sits in the top ten. This sample also belongs to another study, concerning yellow fever vaccine responses in identical twins.

Sequencing was carried out using CD4+ T cells sorted from blood. The receptors come from a woman aged 18-29 years in good health.

The sample holds many counts of this clonotype. The V and J genes are TRBV3-1 and TRBJ2-3, with D uncertain. From germline, CDR1 is LGHDT and CDR2 YNNKEL (reference sequence). The CDR3 length is 12 residues. The V end lost 0 bases, the J end lost 6 bases, and 4 bases lay between the germline ends. As DNA, the CDR3 is TGTGCCAGCAGCCAAGATCCCGATACGCAGTATTTT. It translates to CASSQDPDTQYF.

In its sample, this clonotype was seen a few times. The chain carries TRBV5-1 and TRBJ2-3, with 9 bases aligning to TRBD1. CDR3 length equals 16 residues. The germline V gene encodes CDR1 SGHRS and CDR2 YFSETQ. After removal of 7 bases from V and 2 bases from J, the junction contained 11 bases not matched to a gene. CDR3 in DNA: TGCGCCAGCGGACAGGGGCTACGAACTACCACAGATACGCAGTATTTT. Its translation: CASGQGLRTTTDTQYF.

J is TRBJ1-6 and V is TRBV7-2, with 9 bases lining up with TRBD1. Germline CDR1 is SGHTA and CDR2 is FQGNSA. CDR3 length: 14 amino acids. Unmatched junction bases numbered 6, after V lost 5 bases and J lost 10 bases. The CDR3 protein is CASSVDRGESPLHF. Here the CDR3 DNA reads TGTGCCAGCAGCGTGGACAGGGGAGAGTCACCCCTCCACTTT. The complete variable domain, with remaining parts taken from reference TRBV7-2 and TRBJ1-6, reads GAGVSQSPSNKVTEKGKDVELRCDPISGHTALYWYRQSLGQGLEFLIYFQGNSAPDKSGLPSDRFSAERTGGSVSTLTIQRTQQEDSAVYLCASSVDRGESPLHFGNGTRLTVT.

V gene TRBV29-1 combines with J gene TRBJ2-1; a weak D match, TRBD2 (5 bases). Trimming took 4 bases from V and 7 from J, leaving 17 bases between them. Germline CDR1 SQVTM, CDR2 ANQGSEA. This CDR3 comprises 14 residues. CDR3 in DNA: TGCAGCGTTGGTCTCCTACAGCGCGGGAATGAGCAGTTCTTC. Amino acid sequence: CSVGLLQRGNEQFF.

The chain couples TRBV18 to TRBJ1-1; tentative D call: TRBD1 (6 bases). Trimming took 1 base from V and 1 from J, leaving 13 bases between them. CDR1 and CDR2 from the germline V gene are KGHSH and LQKENI. The length of the CDR3 is 16 residues. The CDR3 spells CASSPRPRGENTEAFF. The CDR3 coding sequence is TGTGCCAGCTCACCACGACCCAGGGGTGAGAACACTGAAGCTTTCTTT.

This clonotype was counted only a few times. The chain couples TRBV4-2 to TRBJ2-7, with 9 bases fitting TRBD2. Per the germline V gene, CDR1 is LGHNA and CDR2 is YNFKEQ. V lost 0 bases, J lost 3 bases, and 3 bases stayed unmatched. CDR3 size: 15 residues. CDR3 amino acids: CASSQEAGGVYEQYF. The CDR3 coding sequence is TGTGCCAGCAGCCAAGAGGCGGGAGGGGTCTACGAGCAGTACTTC.

This chain uses TRBV18 with TRBJ1-2, with a tentative D call TRBD1 (6 bases). Germline V gene lookup returns CDR1 KGHSH and CDR2 LQKENI. Trimming pared 6 bases from V and 10 bases from J, leaving 18 bases between. The CDR3 is 13 residues long. The CDR3, as DNA: TGTGCCAGCTCCTGGGAACCGGGACAACCCTACACCTTC. The encoded protein is CASSWEPGQPYTF.